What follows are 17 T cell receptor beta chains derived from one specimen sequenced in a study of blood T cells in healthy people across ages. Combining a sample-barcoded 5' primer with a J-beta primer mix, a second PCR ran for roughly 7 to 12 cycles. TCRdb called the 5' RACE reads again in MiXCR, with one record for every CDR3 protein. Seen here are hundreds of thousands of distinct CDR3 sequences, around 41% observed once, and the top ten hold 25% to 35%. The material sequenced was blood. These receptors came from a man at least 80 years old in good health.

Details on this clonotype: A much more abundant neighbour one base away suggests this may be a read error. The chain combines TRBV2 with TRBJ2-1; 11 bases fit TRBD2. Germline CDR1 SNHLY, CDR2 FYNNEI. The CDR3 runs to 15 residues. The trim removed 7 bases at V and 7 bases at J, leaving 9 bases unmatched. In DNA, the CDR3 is TGTGCCAGCAATGGGGGGCTAGCGGGGGGAAATGAGCAGTTCTTC. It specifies CASNGGLAGGNEQFF.

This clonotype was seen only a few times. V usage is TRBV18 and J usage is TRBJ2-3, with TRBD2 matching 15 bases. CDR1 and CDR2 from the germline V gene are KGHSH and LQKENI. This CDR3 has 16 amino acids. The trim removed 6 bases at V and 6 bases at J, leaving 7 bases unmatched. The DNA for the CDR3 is TGTGCCAGCTCCCGGACTAGCGGGGGGGCAGGTGATACGCAGTATTTT. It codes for CASSRTSGGAGDTQYF.

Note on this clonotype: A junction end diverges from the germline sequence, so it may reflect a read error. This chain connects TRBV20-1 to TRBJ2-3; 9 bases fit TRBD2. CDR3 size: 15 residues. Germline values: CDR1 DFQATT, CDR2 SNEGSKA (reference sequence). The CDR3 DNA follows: TGCAGTGCTAGAGATCCAGCGGGAGGCACAGGTACGCAGTATTTT. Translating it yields CSARDPAGGTGTQYF.

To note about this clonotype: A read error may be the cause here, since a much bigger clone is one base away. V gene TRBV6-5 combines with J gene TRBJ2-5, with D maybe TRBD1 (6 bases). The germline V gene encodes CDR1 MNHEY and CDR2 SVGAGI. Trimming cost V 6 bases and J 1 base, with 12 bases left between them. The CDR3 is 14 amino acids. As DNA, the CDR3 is TGTGCCAGCAGCGGGGACAACTCCCAAGAGACCCAGTACTTC. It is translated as CASSGDNSQETQYF.

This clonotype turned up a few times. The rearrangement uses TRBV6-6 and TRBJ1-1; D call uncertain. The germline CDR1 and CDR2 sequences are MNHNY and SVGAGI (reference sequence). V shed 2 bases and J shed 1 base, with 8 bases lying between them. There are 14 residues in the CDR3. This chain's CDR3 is CASSYVGQNTEAFF. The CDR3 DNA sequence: TGTGCCAGCAGTTACGTAGGTCAGAACACTGAAGCTTTCTTT.

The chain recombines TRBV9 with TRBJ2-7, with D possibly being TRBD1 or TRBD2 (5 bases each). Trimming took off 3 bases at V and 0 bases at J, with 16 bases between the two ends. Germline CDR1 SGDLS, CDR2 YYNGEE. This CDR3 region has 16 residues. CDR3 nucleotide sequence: TGTGCCAGCAGCGGCTCCGGGACGGTCGACTCCTACGAGCAGTACTTC. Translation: CASSGSGTVDSYEQYF.

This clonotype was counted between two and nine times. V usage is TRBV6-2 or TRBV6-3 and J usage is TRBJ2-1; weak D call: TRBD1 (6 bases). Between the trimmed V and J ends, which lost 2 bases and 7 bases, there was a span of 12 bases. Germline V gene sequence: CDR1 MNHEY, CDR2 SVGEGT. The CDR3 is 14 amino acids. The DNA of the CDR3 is TGTGCCAGCAGTTACCTGGGGGCCCGGAATGAGCAGTTCTTC. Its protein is CASSYLGARNEQFF.

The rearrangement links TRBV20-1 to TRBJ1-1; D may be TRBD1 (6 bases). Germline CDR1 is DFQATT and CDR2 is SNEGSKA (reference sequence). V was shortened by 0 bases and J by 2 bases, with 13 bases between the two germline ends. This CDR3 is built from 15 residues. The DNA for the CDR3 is TGCAGTGCTAGAGATCCCCGGGGGCCAAACACTGAAGCTTTCTTT. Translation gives CSARDPRGPNTEAFF.

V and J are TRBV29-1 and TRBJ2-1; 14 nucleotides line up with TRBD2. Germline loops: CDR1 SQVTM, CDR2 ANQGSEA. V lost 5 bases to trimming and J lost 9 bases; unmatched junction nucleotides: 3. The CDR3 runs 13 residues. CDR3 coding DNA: TGCAGCGTTAAGACTAGCGGGAGGGCTGAGCAGTTCTTC. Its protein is CSVKTSGRAEQFF.

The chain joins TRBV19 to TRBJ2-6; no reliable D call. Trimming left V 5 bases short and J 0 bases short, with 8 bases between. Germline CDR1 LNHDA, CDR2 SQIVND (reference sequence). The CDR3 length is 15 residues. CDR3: CASSVDNSGANVLTF. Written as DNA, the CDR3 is TGTGCCAGTAGTGTCGACAACTCTGGGGCCAACGTCCTGACTTTC.

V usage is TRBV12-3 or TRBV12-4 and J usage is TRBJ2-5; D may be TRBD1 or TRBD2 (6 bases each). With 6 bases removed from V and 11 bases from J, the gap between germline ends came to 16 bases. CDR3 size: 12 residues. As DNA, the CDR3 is TGTGCCAGCAGATCCGGGGGCGGAGAGCAGTACTTC. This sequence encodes CASRSGGGEQYF.

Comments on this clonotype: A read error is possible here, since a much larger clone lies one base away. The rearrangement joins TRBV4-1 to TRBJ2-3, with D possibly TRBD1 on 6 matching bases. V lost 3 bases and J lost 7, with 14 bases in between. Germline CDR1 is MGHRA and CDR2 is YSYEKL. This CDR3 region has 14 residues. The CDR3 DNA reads TGCGCCAGCAGCCATTCAAACAGGGCCAATACGCAGTATTTT. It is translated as CASSHSNRANTQYF.

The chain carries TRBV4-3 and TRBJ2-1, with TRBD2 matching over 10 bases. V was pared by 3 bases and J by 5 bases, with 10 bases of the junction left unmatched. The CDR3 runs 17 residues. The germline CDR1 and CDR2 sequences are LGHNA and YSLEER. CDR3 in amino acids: CASSQDALAGVNNEQFF. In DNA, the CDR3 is TGCGCCAGCAGCCAGGACGCCCTAGCGGGAGTTAACAATGAGCAGTTCTTC.

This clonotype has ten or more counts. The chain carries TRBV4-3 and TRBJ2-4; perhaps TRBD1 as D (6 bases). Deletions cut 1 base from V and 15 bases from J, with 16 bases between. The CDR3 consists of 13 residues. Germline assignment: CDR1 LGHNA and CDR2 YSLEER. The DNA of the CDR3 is TGCGCCAGCAGCCAAGCCGGGACACAAAAACGGTACTTC. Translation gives CASSQAGTQKRYF.

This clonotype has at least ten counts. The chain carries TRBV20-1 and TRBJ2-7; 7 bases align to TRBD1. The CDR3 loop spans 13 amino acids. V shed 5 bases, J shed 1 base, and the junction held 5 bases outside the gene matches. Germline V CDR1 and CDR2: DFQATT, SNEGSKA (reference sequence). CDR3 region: CSAGRTGSYEQYF. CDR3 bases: TGCAGTGCTGGACGGACAGGTTCCTACGAGCAGTACTTC.

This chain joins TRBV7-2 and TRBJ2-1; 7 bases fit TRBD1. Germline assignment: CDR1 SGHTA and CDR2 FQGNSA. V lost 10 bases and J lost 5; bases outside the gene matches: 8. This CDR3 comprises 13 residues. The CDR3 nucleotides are TGTGCCACACGACAGGGATTGAACAATGAGCAGTTCTTC. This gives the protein CATRQGLNNEQFF.

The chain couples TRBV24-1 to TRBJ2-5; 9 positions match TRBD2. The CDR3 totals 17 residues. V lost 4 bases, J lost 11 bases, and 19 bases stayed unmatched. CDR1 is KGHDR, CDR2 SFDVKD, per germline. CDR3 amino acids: CATSDQASSGKNNEQYF. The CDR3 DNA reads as TGTGCCACCAGTGACCAAGCTTCTAGCGGGAAAAACAATGAGCAGTACTTC.